This T cell receptor (beta chain) was retrieved from a study of a mutant IDH1 vaccine in newly diagnosed glioma. The table came from immunoSEQ multiplex PCR; TCRdb's copy has only in-frame clones and leaves some out. The sample has about 40,000 clones; 84% are singletons. Specified time point: week 11, during vaccination. The investigators gave 300 ug of mutant IDH1 20-mer peptide in each vaccine dose, together with topical imiquimod. This CDR3 spans 13 amino acids. Trimming pared 6 bases from V and 8 bases from J, leaving 16 bases between. Per the germline V gene, CDR1 is LNHDA and CDR2 is SQIVND (reference sequence). Points on this clone: Its antigen is unidentified.

The specimen was PBMCs, collected from a glioma patient whose treatment included an IDH1 peptide vaccine. The sequence derives from a man aged 35-49 years with glioma. The chain employs TRBV19 and TRBJ1-2; tentatively, D is TRBD1 (5 bases). This CDR3 is CASSWGYFSGYTF. CDR3 coding DNA: TGTGCCAGTAGCTGGGGGTACTTCTCCGGCTACACCTTC.